Sequencing of this T cell receptor (beta chain) was carried out in a study of T cell repertoires in cytomegalovirus infection. Study-wide context: CMV infection together with matching HLA type was indicated by public TCR beta signatures. Findings of the study overall: Cumulative public TCR beta family frequency identified CMV carriers with the relevant HLA. Dominating the ex vivo response were HLA-C-restricted CMV-specific TCR beta clonotypes.

Concerning this clonotype: Its antigen is unidentified.

MiXCR, applied by TCRdb to the reads, yields one record per CDR3 protein. The sample carries approximately 550,000 distinct CDR3 sequences, approximately 15% recorded once. The sample consisted of CD8+ T cells from PBMCs. The receptor was derived from a human donor in good health (CMV status not recorded). Some clones in this sample may be carry-over from other donors' samples.

The CDR3 nucleotides read TGTGCCAGCAGCTTAGCTGGGACTCGAACAAATGAGCAGTTCTTC. It specifies CASSLAGTRTNEQFF. This sequence joins TRBV7-4 and TRBJ2-1; TRBD2 might be the D (6 bases). The germline CDR1 and CDR2 sequences are SGHVT and SQSDAQ. Trimming left V 0 bases short and J 7 bases short, with 13 bases between. This CDR3 has 15 residues.